The rows below give T cell receptor beta chains drawn from one sample of a study of human T cells and chemical hapten exposure. In TCRdb, the RACE reads were re-called with MiXCR into one record per CDR3 protein. This sample has 190,000 or so distinct CDR3 sequences, with under 35% found just once. Here the sequenced sample was whole blood, taken in connection with sensitization to the hapten diphenylcyclopropenone (DPC). The receptors derive from a woman in her 30s with alopecia areata. Some clones in this sample may be carry-over from other donors' samples. Both conserved end residues are part of each CDR3.

v_call cdr3_aa
TRBV28 CASSGGGLYEQYF
TRBV29-1 CSVVANQYTIYF
TRBV15 CATSRELTGVGDTQYF
TRBV29-1 CSVGRVINYGYTF
TRBV29-1 CSVEGRENSGELFF
TRBV6-5 CASRSTSNEQFF
TRBV6-2/TRBV6-3 CASQGTRDFYNEQFF
TRBV6-2/TRBV6-3 CASSQRQGADTEAFF
TRBV28 CATNQGHSGNTIYF
TRBV29-1 CSVAGQGALMETQYF
TRBV20-1 CSAIWFGSMNTEAFF
TRBV5-1 CASSLGLAGGPVWEQYF
TRBV7-2 CASSSGLAGGRQYF
TRBV9 CASSVVGGESPLHF
TRBV4-1 CASSQGLLLKNSPLHF
TRBV7-2 CASSSRPLAGVHNEQFF
TRBV5-4 CASSRTGETNTEAFF
TRBV20-1 CSARIRTSGGPSSADTQYF
TRBV24-1 CATSDISGSNSGQFF
TRBV18 CASSQAEVKTGNTIYF
TRBV2 CASSEVANSPLHF
TRBV20-1 CSARDFRGGGYTF
TRBV7-9 CASSLHSGGYNEQFF
TRBV21-1 CASSKGSVPVPLHF
TRBV29-1 CSVVGLASSSYNEQFF
TRBV3-1 CASSQGGRTGGYNEQFF
TRBV13 CASSLEGSDHGYTF
TRBV20-1 CSARKPGGTGTEAFF
TRBV6-5 CASSYSRSRAGTEAFF
TRBV28 CASRAGQRFNGYTF
TRBV6-1 CASMLGTPPEPQHF
TRBV11-2 CASSFWDVTGLKTEAFF
TRBV4-1 CASSQALLAGGRDSSYEQYF
TRBV9 CASSVGPNTEAFF
TRBV20-1 CSASQGEGRGQYF
TRBV27 CARSRETQYF
TRBV20-1 CSARGSEPNQPQHF
TRBV7-9 CASGEGTEAFF
TRBV9 CASSPLEASNEQFF
TRBV28 CASSPGQGPYEQYF
TRBV29-1 CSVDPGTTYGYTF
TRBV20-1 CSALGGGSPYEQYF
TRBV11-2 CASSQNNQNHEQFF
TRBV3-1 CASSPTSHSTQYF
TRBV9 CASSAGTAFNQPQHF
TRBV9 CASSFGQGASNEQFF
TRBV28 CASSLPGQGIYGYTF